This T cell receptor beta chain was observed in a study of blood T cell repertoires in COVID-19. Looking at the study overall: The United States, Italy and Spain provided the acute and convalescent COVID-19 samples. T cells, B-cell-depleted T cells, or PBMCs provided the cDNA or gDNA that served as material.

This table comes from immunoSEQ multiplex PCR, and its TCRdb copy is limited to in-frame clones, with some not included. The sample shows about 160,000 clones, approximately 80% of them seen only once. Germline V gives CDR1 KGHDR, CDR2 SFDVKD. J was trimmed by 11 bases and V by 4 bases; bases with no gene match: 9. The CDR3 is 13 residues long. This TCR came from a man aged 60-69 years with acute or convalescent COVID-19. This chain links TRBV24-1 with TRBJ1-1, with TRBD1 matching 7 bases. Sequenced input: peripheral blood. The CDR3 spells CATSDPGTEVAFF. The CDR3 nucleotides are TGTGCCACCAGTGACCCAGGGACAGAAGTGGCTTTCTTT.